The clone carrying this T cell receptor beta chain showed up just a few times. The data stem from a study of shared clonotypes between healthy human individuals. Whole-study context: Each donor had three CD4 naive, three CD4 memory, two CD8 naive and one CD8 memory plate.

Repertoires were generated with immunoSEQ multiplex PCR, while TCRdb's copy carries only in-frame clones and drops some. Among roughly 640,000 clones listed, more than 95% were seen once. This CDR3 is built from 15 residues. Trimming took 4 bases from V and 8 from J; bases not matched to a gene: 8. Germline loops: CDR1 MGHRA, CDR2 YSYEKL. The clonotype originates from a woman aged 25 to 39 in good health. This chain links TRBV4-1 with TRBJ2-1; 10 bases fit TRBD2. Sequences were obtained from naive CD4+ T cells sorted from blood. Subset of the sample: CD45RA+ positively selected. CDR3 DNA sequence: TGCGCCAGCAGCCCCGCGGGACTAGCGATCGATGAGCAGTTCTTC. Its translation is CASSPAGLAIDEQFF.